This is a list of T cell receptor beta chains from one sample in a study of blood T cell repertoires in COVID-19. The table came from immunoSEQ multiplex PCR; TCRdb's copy has only in-frame clones and leaves some out. The sample yields roughly 150,000 clones, over 60% seen once. The specimen was peripheral blood. The receptors were sampled from an elderly woman with acute or convalescent COVID-19. Each CDR3 is given with its conserved first and last residue. A D gene is named only where the DNA matches it firmly. The size entry is marked missing in some rows and otherwise reads once, few, many or a size class.

D gene	V gene	J gene	clone size	CDR3 DNA	CDR3 protein
TRBD2	TRBV6-1	TRBJ2-1	.	TGTGCCAGCAGTGACATAAGCGTACTAGCGGGGGCCTACAATGAGCAGTTCTTC	CASSDISVLAGAYNEQFF
TRBD1	TRBV7-2	TRBJ2-4	.	TGTGCCAGCAGCTCGGAGGACAGGCTCATTCAGTACTTC	CASSSEDRLIQYF
TRBD2	TRBV4-3	TRBJ2-3	.	TGCGCCAGCAGCCAAACTTTAGCGGGTTTTAGCACAGATACGCAGTATTTT	CASSQTLAGFSTDTQYF
.	TRBV2	TRBJ2-3	few	TGTGCCAGCACCAATCGGGGGGAGGGGGCAGATACGCAGTATTTT	CASTNRGEGADTQYF
TRBD1	TRBV2	TRBJ2-1	.	TGTGCCAGCAGTAAGGGACAGGGGAGTGGTGAGCAGTTCTTC	CASSKGQGSGEQFF
.	TRBV12-3/TRBV12-4	TRBJ1-2	.	TGTGCCAGCAGCCCGAGGGTAAACGATGGCTACACCTTC	CASSPRVNDGYTF
TRBD1	TRBV29-1	TRBJ2-1	.	TGCAGCGTGGATACCGGGACAGGGGTGGGCAATGAGCAGTTCTTC	CSVDTGTGVGNEQFF
.	TRBV20-1	TRBJ1-2	.	TGCAGTGCTTGGGACACCTATGGCTACACCTTC	CSAWDTYGYTF
TRBD1	TRBV18	TRBJ1-3	.	TGTGCCAGCTCACCACAGGGACAGGGAAACACCATATATTTT	CASSPQGQGNTIYF
TRBD2	TRBV5-1	TRBJ2-3	.	TGCGCCAGCAGCACGGGACTAGCGGCGGGTCTAGATACGCAGTATTTT	CASSTGLAAGLDTQYF
TRBD2	TRBV4-2	TRBJ2-3	.	TGTGCCAGCAGCAGGATGGGACTAGCGGGGGACGCGGATACGCAGTATTTT	CASSRMGLAGDADTQYF
.	TRBV3-1/TRBV3-2	TRBJ1-3	.	TGTGCCAGCAGCCGGACAGTTCCTGGAAACACCATATATTTT	CASSRTVPGNTIYF
TRBD1	TRBV5-1	TRBJ1-1	.	TGCGCCAGCAGCCCTCCCGACAGGGCCGGAGCTTTCTTT	CASSPPDRAGAFF
.	TRBV7-9	TRBJ2-1	many	TGTGCCAGCAGCTCAAACAATGAGCAGTTCTTC	CASSSNNEQFF
.	TRBV10-3	TRBJ1-1	.	TGTGCCACCACTCCCGGGACAATACAGAACACTGAAGCTTTCTTT	CATTPGTIQNTEAFF
.	TRBV5-1	TRBJ1-1	few	TGCGCCAGCAGCAGGGGACAGAACACTGAAGCTTTCTTT	CASSRGQNTEAFF
TRBD1	TRBV6-2/TRBV6-3	TRBJ1-2	.	TGTGCCAGCAGTTCCCGCCCGGGACAGGCCGCGATGGACTATGGCTACACCTTC	CASSSRPGQAAMDYGYTF
.	TRBV3-1/TRBV3-2	TRBJ1-5	.	TGTGCCAGCAGCCAGTCAACCCCTCAGGGACACTCCAATCAGCCCCAGCATTTT	CASSQSTPQGHSNQPQHF
.	TRBV6-2/TRBV6-3	TRBJ2-7	.	TGTGCCAGCAGGTACCCCGGGATCGCCTACGAGCAGTACTTC	CASRYPGIAYEQYF
.	TRBV9	TRBJ1-5	.	TGTGCCAGCAGCGGAGGGTCCACAATTAATCAGCCCCAGCATTTT	CASSGGSTINQPQHF
.	TRBV6-1	TRBJ1-6	.	TGTGCCAGCAGTGAGACAGGAACCCATTCACCCCTCCACTTT	CASSETGTHSPLHF
TRBD1	TRBV11-3	TRBJ2-1	.	TGTGCCAGCAGCTTGGGACAGGGGTACAATGAGCAGTTCTTC	CASSLGQGYNEQFF
.	TRBV6-6	TRBJ1-4	few	TGTGCCAGCAGGAACAGGGCCCCGGCAACTAATGAAAAACTGTTTTTT	CASRNRAPATNEKLFF
.	TRBV7-6	TRBJ1-2	few	TGTGCCAGCAGCTTATCGGGGACAAGGGGCTACACCTTC	CASSLSGTRGYTF
.	TRBV5-5	TRBJ1-6	.	TGTGCCAGCAACGGGGGTAGTAATAATTCACCCCTCCACTTT	CASNGGSNNSPLHF
.	TRBV30	TRBJ1-3	.	TGTGCCTGGAGTGTTGGCTTTTCTGGAAACACCATATATTTT	CAWSVGFSGNTIYF
.	TRBV5-3	TRBJ1-2	.	TGTGCCAGAAGCTTGCCGGGCACCTTC	CARSLPGTF
.	TRBV6-6	TRBJ1-5	.	TGTGCCAGCAGTTACTCTTGGGGCCCCAATCAGCCCCAGCATTTT	CASSYSWGPNQPQHF
TRBD2	TRBV19	TRBJ2-2	.	TGTGCCAGTAGTCCCGGCGGACTAGCGGGAGATATCGGGGAGCTGTTTTTT	CASSPGGLAGDIGELFF
.	TRBV3-1/TRBV3-2	TRBJ1-1	.	TGTGCCAGCAGCCCCATCCAGACAGGGAACACTGAAGCTTTCTTT	CASSPIQTGNTEAFF
TRBD1	TRBV19	TRBJ1-4	.	TGTGCCAGTAGTATAGCACCCGGGACAGTCCTATCTTTC	CASSIAPGTVLSF
TRBD2	TRBV7-3	TRBJ2-2	.	TGTGCCAGCAGCTTTCCGGGACTAGCGACGAACACCGGGGAGCTGTTTTTT	CASSFPGLATNTGELFF